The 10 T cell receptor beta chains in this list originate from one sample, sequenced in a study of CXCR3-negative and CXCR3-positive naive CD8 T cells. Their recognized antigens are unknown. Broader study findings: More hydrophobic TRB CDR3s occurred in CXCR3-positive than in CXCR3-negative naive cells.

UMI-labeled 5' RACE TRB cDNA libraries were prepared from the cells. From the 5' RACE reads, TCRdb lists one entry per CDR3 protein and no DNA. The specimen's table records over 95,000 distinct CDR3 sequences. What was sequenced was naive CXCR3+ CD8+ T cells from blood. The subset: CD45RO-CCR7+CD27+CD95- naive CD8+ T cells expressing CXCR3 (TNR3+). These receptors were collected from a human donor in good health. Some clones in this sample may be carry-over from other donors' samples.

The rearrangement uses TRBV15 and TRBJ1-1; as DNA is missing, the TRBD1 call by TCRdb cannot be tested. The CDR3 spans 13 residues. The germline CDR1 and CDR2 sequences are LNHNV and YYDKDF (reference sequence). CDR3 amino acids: CATSRVRGTEAFF.

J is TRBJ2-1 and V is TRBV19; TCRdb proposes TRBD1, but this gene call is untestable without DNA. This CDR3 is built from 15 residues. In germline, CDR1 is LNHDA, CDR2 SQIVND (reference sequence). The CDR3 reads CASRNRGHLNNEQFF.

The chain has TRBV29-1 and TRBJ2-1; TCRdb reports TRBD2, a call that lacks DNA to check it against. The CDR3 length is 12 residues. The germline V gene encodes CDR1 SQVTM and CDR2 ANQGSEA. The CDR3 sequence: CSGLAAPGEQFF.

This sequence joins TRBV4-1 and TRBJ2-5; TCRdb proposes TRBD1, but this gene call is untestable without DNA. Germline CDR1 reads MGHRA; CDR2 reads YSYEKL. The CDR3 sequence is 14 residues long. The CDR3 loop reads CASSQGGSGWTQYF.

The CDR3 is CASSSQVGYEQYF. The chain employs TRBV7-9 and TRBJ2-7. CDR3 size: 13 residues. In germline, CDR1 is SEHNR, CDR2 FQNEAQ (reference sequence).

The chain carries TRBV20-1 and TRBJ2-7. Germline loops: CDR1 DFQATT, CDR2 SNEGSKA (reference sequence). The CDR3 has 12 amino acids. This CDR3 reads CSAPDYSYEQYF.

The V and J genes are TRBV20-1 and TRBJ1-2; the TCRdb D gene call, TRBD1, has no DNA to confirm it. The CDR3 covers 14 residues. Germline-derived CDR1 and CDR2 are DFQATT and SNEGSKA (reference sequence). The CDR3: CSARDAQGNYGYTF.

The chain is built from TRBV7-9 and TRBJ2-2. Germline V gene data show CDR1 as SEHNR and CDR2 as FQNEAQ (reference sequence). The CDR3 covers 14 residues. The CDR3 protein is CASSLGRNTGELFF.

This CDR3 reads CASSLLPSSYEQYF. The rearrangement links TRBV5-8 to TRBJ2-7; the D call from TCRdb, TRBD2, cannot be confirmed without DNA. The CDR3 totals 14 residues. The germline V gene encodes CDR1 SGHTS and CDR2 YDEGEE.

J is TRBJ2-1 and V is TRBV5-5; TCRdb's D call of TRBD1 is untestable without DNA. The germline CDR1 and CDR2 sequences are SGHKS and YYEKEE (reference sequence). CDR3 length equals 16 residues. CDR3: CASSLRRQGDYNEQFF.